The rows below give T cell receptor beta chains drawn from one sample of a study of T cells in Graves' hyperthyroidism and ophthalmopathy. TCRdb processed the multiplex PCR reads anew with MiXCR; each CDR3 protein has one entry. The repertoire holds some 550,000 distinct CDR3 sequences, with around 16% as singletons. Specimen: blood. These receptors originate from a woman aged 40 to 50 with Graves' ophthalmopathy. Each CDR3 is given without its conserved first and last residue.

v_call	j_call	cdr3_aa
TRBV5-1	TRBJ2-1	ASSLEPGTSSNEQF
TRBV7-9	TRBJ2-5	ASSGSSRLAGGGFHQETQY
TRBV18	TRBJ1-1	ASSPPGREGTEAF
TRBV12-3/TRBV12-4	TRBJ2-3	ASSWGDRGSDTQY
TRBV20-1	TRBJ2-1	SASLAGGLDEQF
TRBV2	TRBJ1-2	ASKSGPYGYT
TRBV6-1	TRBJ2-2	ASKRTRGGTNTGELF
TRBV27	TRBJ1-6	ASSFRSTRSSPLH
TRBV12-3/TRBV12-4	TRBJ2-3	ASSLETGVTGTQY
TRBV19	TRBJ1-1	ASSSGQALGTEAF
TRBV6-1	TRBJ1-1	ASSDHRVGHTEAF
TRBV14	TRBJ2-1	ASSQASGRSSYNEQF
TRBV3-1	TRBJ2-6	ASSQGAAGANVLT
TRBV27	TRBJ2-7	ARGEQY
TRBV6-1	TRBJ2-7	ASNPGDRAYEQY
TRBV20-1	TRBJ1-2	SARSYRQSRRYGYT
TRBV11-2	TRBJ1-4	ASSRTGSANEKLF
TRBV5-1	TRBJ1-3	ASSPGQTNTIY
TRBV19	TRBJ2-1	ASSIEAGGGYNEQF
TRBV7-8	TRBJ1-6	ASQLTRTGPDSPLH
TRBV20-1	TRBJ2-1	SARQGGTGGFGAYNEQF
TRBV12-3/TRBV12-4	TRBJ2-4	ASSPGAPKNIQY
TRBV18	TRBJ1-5	ASSPREGTGNQPQH
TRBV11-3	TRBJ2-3	ASSSTGTSGNTQY
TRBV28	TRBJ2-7	ASSPGTGGLLSYEQY
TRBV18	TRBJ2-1	ASSAFEGTYNEQF
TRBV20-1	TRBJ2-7	SASSDRGRLAAYEQY
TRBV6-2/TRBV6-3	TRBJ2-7	ASGLTGAYEQY
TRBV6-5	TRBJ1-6	ASSYESGSYNSPLH
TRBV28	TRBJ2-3	ASSSFSGRAPLGGTQY
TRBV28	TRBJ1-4	ASSLNGGVKLF
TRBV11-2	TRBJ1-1	ASSRISTNTEAF
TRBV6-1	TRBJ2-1	ASSEDSSYNEQF
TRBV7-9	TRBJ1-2	ASSPSNRGNYGYT
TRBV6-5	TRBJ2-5	ASSSQSSVETQY